The clone carrying this T cell receptor (beta chain) has only a few counts. This CDR3 is built from 14 residues. Looked up from germline, CDR1 is GTSNPN and CDR2 is SVGIG (reference sequence). V was cut by 0 bases and J by 5 bases, with 13 bases left in between. Reverse transcription of all isolated RNA meant that expressed TCRB transcripts were sequenced. Method: immunoSEQ multiplex PCR; TCRdb's copy keeps in-frame clones and lacks some. The sample records approximately 340,000 clones, roughly 16% being singletons. This sample stems from a study of beta chain features in type 1 diabetes. As for the study in general: Sorted cells numbering roughly 100,000,000 were examined across all samples.

V usage is TRBV30 and J usage is TRBJ1-1; D unresolved. The receptor was derived from a woman aged 18-29 years in good health. What was sequenced was naive CD4+ T cells from blood. The CDR3 DNA follows: TGTGCCTGGAGTGTACACGCAGGATTTACTGAAGCTTTCTTT. Translation: CAWSVHAGFTEAFF.